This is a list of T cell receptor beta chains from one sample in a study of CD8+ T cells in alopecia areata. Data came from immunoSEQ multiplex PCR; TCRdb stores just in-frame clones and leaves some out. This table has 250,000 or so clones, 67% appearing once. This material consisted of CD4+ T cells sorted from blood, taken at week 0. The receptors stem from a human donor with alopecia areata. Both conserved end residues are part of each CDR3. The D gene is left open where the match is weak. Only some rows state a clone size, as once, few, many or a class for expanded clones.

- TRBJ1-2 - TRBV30 CALAGPNYGYTF TGTGCCTTGGCAGGCCCTAACTATGGCTACACCTTC
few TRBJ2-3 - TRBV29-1 CSVVQEGWTDTQYF TGCAGCGTTGTCCAGGAGGGGTGGACGGATACGCAGTATTTT
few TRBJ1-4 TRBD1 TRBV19 CASGEGTDEKLFF TGTGCCAGTGGAGAGGGGACAGATGAAAAACTGTTTTTT
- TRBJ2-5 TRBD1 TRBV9 CASSMRTGEEETQYF TGTGCCAGCAGCATGAGGACAGGGGAAGAGGAGACCCAGTACTTC
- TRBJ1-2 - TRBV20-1 CSARHNYGYTF TGCAGCGCCCGCCACAACTATGGCTACACCTTC
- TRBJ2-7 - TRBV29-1 CSVAGTLFYEQYF TGCAGCGTGGCCGGGACGCTTTTCTACGAGCAGTACTTC
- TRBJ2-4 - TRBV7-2 CASSLGEAIAKNIQYF TGTGCCAGCAGCTTAGGGGAGGCTATAGCCAAAAACATTCAGTACTTC
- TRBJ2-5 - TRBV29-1 CSVFKGAETQYF TGCAGCGTTTTTAAGGGTGCAGAGACCCAGTACTTC
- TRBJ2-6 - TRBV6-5 CASSSAPNSGANVLTF TGTGCCAGCAGTTCCGCGCCCAACTCTGGGGCCAACGTCCTGACTTTC
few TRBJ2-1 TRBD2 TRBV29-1 CSVVGGGGVNNEQFF TGCAGCGTTGTTGGAGGCGGGGGGGTTAACAATGAGCAGTTCTTC
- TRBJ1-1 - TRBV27 CASLGSWGRLGGAFF TGTGCCAGCCTCGGATCTTGGGGGCGTCTGGGGGGAGCTTTCTTT
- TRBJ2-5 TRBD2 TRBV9 CASSSGLAGTQETQYF TGTGCCAGCAGTTCCGGACTAGCGGGGACCCAAGAGACCCAGTACTTC
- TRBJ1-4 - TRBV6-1 CASSEAGRRVYEKLFF TGTGCCAGCAGTGAAGCGGGGAGAAGGGTATATGAAAAACTGTTTTTT
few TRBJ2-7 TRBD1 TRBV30 CAWTGGNYEQYF TGTGCCTGGACAGGGGGCAACTACGAGCAGTACTTC
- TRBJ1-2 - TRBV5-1 CASSLDGAGYGYTF TGCGCCAGCAGCTTGGATGGCGCCGGCTATGGCTACACCTTC
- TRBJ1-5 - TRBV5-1 CASSLGMGQPQHF TGCGCCAGCAGCTTGGGGATGGGTCAGCCCCAGCATTTT
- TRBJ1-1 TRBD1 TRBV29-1 CSVVRQGLANTEAFF TGCAGCGTTGTGAGACAGGGACTGGCGAACACTGAAGCTTTCTTT
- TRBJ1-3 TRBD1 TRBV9 CASSELGQSLSGNTIYF TGTGCCAGCAGCGAATTGGGACAGTCTCTCTCTGGAAACACCATATATTTT
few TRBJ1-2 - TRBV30 CAWSMAATNYGYTF TGTGCCTGGAGTATGGCAGCCACCAACTATGGCTACACCTTC
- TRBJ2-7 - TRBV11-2 CASSLEGYEQYF TGTGCCAGCAGCTTAGAAGGCTACGAGCAGTACTTC
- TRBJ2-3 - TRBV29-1 CSVVAGRRDTQYF TGCAGCGTTGTTGCAGGAAGACGGGATACGCAGTATTTT
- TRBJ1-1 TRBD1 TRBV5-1 CASSRDRHGDTEAFF TGCGCCAGCAGCAGGGACAGGCACGGGGACACTGAAGCTTTCTTT
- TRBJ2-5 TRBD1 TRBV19 CASSRQGSEETQYF TGTGCCAGTAGCCGACAGGGTTCGGAAGAGACCCAGTACTTC
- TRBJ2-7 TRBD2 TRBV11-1 CASRPSGEHYEQYF TGTGCCAGCAGGCCTAGCGGAGAGCACTACGAGCAGTACTTC
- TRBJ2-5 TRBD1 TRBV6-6 CASSYRDSQETQYF TGTGCCAGCAGTTACCGGGACAGTCAAGAGACCCAGTACTTC
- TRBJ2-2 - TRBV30 CAWSLGRLTGELFF TGTGCCTGGAGTCTCGGACGCCTCACCGGGGAGCTGTTTTTT
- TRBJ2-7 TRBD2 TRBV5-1 CASSLVGGALDEQYF TGCGCCAGCAGCTTGGTGGGAGGGGCCCTCGACGAGCAGTACTTC
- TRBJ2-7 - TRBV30 CAWTPPGTGRDEQYF TGTGCCTGGACCCCCCCCGGGACCGGTCGGGACGAGCAGTACTTC
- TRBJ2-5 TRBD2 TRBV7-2 CASSPSGGASRTQYF TGTGCCAGCAGTCCCAGCGGGGGCGCCAGTCGGACCCAGTACTTC
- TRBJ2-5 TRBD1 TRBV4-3 CASSQGQGARETQYF TGCGCCAGCAGCCAAGGACAGGGGGCACGAGAGACCCAGTACTTC